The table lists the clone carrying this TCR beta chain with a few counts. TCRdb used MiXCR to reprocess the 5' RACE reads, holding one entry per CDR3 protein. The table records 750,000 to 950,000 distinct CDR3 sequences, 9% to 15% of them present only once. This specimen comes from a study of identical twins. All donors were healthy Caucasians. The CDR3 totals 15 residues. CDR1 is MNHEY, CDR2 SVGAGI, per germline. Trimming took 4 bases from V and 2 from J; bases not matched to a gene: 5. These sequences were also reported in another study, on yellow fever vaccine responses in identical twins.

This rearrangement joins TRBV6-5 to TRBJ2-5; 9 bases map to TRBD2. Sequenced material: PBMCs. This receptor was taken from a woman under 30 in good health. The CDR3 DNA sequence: TGTGCCAGCAGTTTGTGGCTAGCGGGGCAAGAGACCCAGTACTTC. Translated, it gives CASSLWLAGQETQYF.